The rows below give T cell receptor beta chains drawn from one sample of a study of T cell responses to AZD1222 COVID-19 vaccine. Produced via immunoSEQ multiplex PCR; TCRdb's table is partial and in-frame only. The data contain just over 150,000 clones, over 70% of them singletons. The specimen was peripheral blood, collected 28 days after the second AZD1222 dose. These receptor sequences come from an adult who received the AZD1222 COVID-19 vaccine. CDR3s include the opening cysteine and the closing phenylalanine or tryptophan. D genes are given only for firm matches. Size is stated for part of the rows, as once, few or many counts, or as a class when the clone is expanded.

J	D	V	size	DNA	CDR3
TRBJ2-4	TRBD2	TRBV18	NA	TGTGCCAGCTCACCTTTAGCGGGATCGGACATTCAGTACTTC	CASSPLAGSDIQYF
TRBJ1-3	NA	TRBV11-2	NA	TGTGCCAGCAGCCAGCCCAACCCATCCCCCATATATTTT	CASSQPNPSPIYF
TRBJ2-7	NA	TRBV27	NA	TGTGCCAGCAGTTTGATTGGAGTGACACAAATCCCCTACGAGCAGTACTTC	CASSLIGVTQIPYEQYF
TRBJ1-1	NA	TRBV6-2/TRBV6-3	NA	TGTGCCAGCAGTTACCGTGGGTTGGTGGACGCTGAAGCTTTCTTT	CASSYRGLVDAEAFF
TRBJ1-1	NA	TRBV18	NA	TGTGCCAGCTCAACCTCTACGCAAGAAGCTTTCTTT	CASSTSTQEAFF
TRBJ2-5	NA	TRBV19	NA	TGTGCCAGTAGTCTCCCACGACAGGCTCAAGAGACCCAGTACTTC	CASSLPRQAQETQYF
TRBJ1-6	TRBD1	TRBV18	NA	TGTGCCAGCTCACCCCAGACAGGGTTCAATTCACCCCTCCACTTT	CASSPQTGFNSPLHF
TRBJ2-2	TRBD1	TRBV7-9	NA	TGTGCCAGCAGCTGGGACAGGGGCACCGGGGAGCTGTTTTTT	CASSWDRGTGELFF
TRBJ2-7	TRBD1	TRBV5-1	once	TGCGCCAGCAGCTTACAAGGGGGCAATTCCTACGAGCAGTACTTC	CASSLQGGNSYEQYF
TRBJ2-3	NA	TRBV27	NA	TGTGCCAGCAACCGCCTTTATAGTCTTAGCACAGATACGCAGTATTTT	CASNRLYSLSTDTQYF